The TCR beta chain under discussion was sequenced for a study of T-cell memory formation after mild COVID-19. One entry per CDR3 protein results from TCRdb running MiXCR on the 5' RACE reads. Of fewer than 500,000 distinct CDR3 sequences listed, nearly 25% are singletons. This CDR3 contains 14 residues. Trimming removed 2 bases at V and 2 bases at J, with 10 bases between. Per germline, CDR1 SEHNR and CDR2 FQNEAQ (reference sequence). V gene TRBV7-9 combines with J gene TRBJ2-7, with D unclear. Input material: PBMCs or a T cell subset sorted from them (not recorded which). The clonotype originates from an adult woman who had mild COVID-19 (a few samples of this study predate the infection). Cell type and time point are not known. CDR3 nucleotides: TGTGCCAGCAGCTTACGGTCCAGAACCTACGAGCAGTACTTC. It yields the protein CASSLRSRTYEQYF.